The present entry profiles one TCR beta chain with its context. What it binds is unknown. V gave up 3 bases and J gave up 2 bases; unmatched junction bases: 8. This CDR3 region has 17 residues. Germline values: CDR1 MDHEN, CDR2 SYDVKM. The sample comes from a study of cytomegalovirus exposure and HLA in healthy donors. Study summary: In a previous analysis, nearly 120 million unique TCR beta sequences were found from 150 million to 200 million T cells. Notes on the study in general: The authors enumerated roughly 180 TCR beta chains as linked to cytomegalovirus.

It was with 60 Vbeta and 13 Jbeta primers that the PCR ran. Only in-frame clones appear in the TCRdb table, and some are missing; sequencing was by immunoSEQ multiplex PCR. Here the sample spans 190,000 or so clones, roughly four fifths being singletons. The V call is TRBV28, the J call TRBJ2-7; 12 bases are shared with TRBD2. The sequenced sample consisted of PBMCs. The clonotype comes from a man in his fifties or sixties in good health and CMV-seronegative. For the CDR3, the DNA is TGTGCCAGCAGTTTTGGACTAGCGGGAAATCGGCCCTACGAGCAGTACTTC. Translation: CASSFGLAGNRPYEQYF.